This section outlines one TCR beta chain sequence together with its context. Some clones are missing from TCRdb's copy, which holds only in-frame ones; the method was immunoSEQ multiplex PCR. The top ten clones hold about 7% of a sample with roughly 180,000 clones, more than 80% of them seen once. Germline V gene lookup returns CDR1 SGHAT and CDR2 FQNNGV. The CDR3 is 16 residues long. V was pared by 8 bases and J by 1 base, with 7 bases of the junction left unmatched. This entry comes from a study of blood T cell repertoires in COVID-19. V usage is TRBV11-2 and J usage is TRBJ2-2; TRBD2 agrees at 10 bases. The material sequenced was peripheral blood. This clonotype originated in a human donor in a cohort sampled during active COVID-19. CDR3 amino acids: CASSGASGGNTGELFF. CDR3 nucleotide sequence: TGTGCCAGCTCAGGGGCTAGCGGGGGGAACACCGGGGAGCTGTTTTTT.